The 18 T cell receptor beta chains listed next were all sequenced from one sample in a study of control samples from healthy donors and cancer patients. TCRdb's table, derived via immunoSEQ multiplex PCR, lists solely in-frame clones and lacks some. The sample includes 110,000 or so clones, roughly four fifths of them seen just once. Sequenced input: blood. The receptors were gathered from a woman aged 45-59 years in good health.

The J gene is TRBJ2-7, the V gene TRBV9; weak D call: TRBD2 (7 bases). CDR1 and CDR2 (germline): SGDLS, YYNGEE. CDR3 length: 15 amino acids. V was shortened by 4 bases and J by 2 bases, with 16 bases between the two germline ends. In DNA form, the CDR3 reads TGTGCCAGCAGCCCCGGTGCGGGGGACACCTACGAGCAGTACTTC. It encodes CASSPGAGDTYEQYF.

In this sample, this clone turned up a few times. This sequence joins TRBV4-3 and TRBJ2-5; tentative D call: TRBD2 (5 bases). The germline V and J ends were trimmed by 4 bases and 3 bases, with 9 bases remaining between them. The CDR3 sequence is 13 residues long. The V gene's germline CDR1 is LGHNA and CDR2 YSLEER. CDR3 in DNA: TGCGCCAGCAGCCGGGGAGTCGAAGAGACCCAGTACTTC. Residues: CASSRGVEETQYF.

CDR3 in amino acids: CASSLLTGGTEAFF. As DNA, the CDR3 is TGTGCCAGCAGCTTGTTAACAGGGGGCACTGAAGCTTTCTTT. The J gene is TRBJ1-1, the V gene TRBV7-9; 8 nucleotides align to TRBD1. V trimming: 3 bases; J trimming: 4 bases; junction bases outside the gene matches: 4. CDR3 size: 14 residues. Germline V gives CDR1 SEHNR, CDR2 FQNEAQ (reference sequence).

The V call is TRBV14, the J call TRBJ1-4; D is unresolved. This CDR3 has 16 amino acids. CDR1 and CDR2 (germline): SGHDN, FVKESK. The V gene lost 0 bases and the J gene lost 2 bases, with 10 bases spanning the gap. CDR3 in DNA: TGTGCCAGCAGCCAAGAAGCGAGGAGCACTAATGAAAAACTGTTTTTT. It specifies CASSQEARSTNEKLFF.

The rearrangement links TRBV14 to TRBJ1-1; no reliable D call. There are 13 residues in the CDR3. Germline V gene data show CDR1 as SGHDN and CDR2 as FVKESK. The V and J ends lost 1 base and 4 bases respectively, with 7 bases between them. The CDR3 loop is CASSQGMGTEAFF. The CDR3 bases are TGTGCCAGCAGCCAAGGGATGGGCACTGAAGCTTTCTTT.

The V call is TRBV15, the J call TRBJ1-5, with a possible D match to TRBD1 (6 bases). Germline CDR1 reads LNHNV; CDR2 reads YYDKDF (reference sequence). The CDR3 is 13 amino acids. Trimming pared 0 bases from V and 11 bases from J, leaving 11 bases between. CDR3 amino acids: CATSRDLTGSQHF. The DNA of the CDR3 is TGTGCCACCAGCAGAGATCTTACAGGGTCCCAGCATTTT.

The V call is TRBV27, the J call TRBJ1-6; TRBD1 aligns across 7 bases. V lost 6 bases and J lost 4; bases outside the gene matches: 12. This CDR3 is built from 17 residues. CDR1 and CDR2 from the germline V gene are MNHEY and SMNVEV (reference sequence). The CDR3 protein is CASSSGTANLYNSPLHF. CDR3 coding DNA: TGTGCCAGCAGCTCCGGGACAGCCAATTTATATAATTCACCCCTCCACTTT.

V usage is TRBV18 and J usage is TRBJ1-2, with TRBD1 matching 10 bases. In germline, CDR1 is KGHSH, CDR2 LQKENI. This CDR3 has 15 amino acids. Germline trimming cut 3 bases from V and 3 bases from J; bases unmatched to any gene: 4. The CDR3 nucleotides read TGTGCCAGCTCACCCCTAGGACAGGGGGACTATGGCTACACCTTC. It codes for CASSPLGQGDYGYTF.

The chain employs TRBV3-1 (or the pseudogene TRBV3-2) and TRBJ2-7; 7 bases map to TRBD2. The CDR3 consists of 17 residues. CDR1 is LGHDT, CDR2 YNNKEL, per germline (reference sequence). The V and J ends lost 3 bases and 5 bases, in that order; junction bases with no gene match: 16. Written as DNA, the CDR3 is TGTGCCAGCAGCCAGCACAAGGGAGGGGCGAATCTCCACGAGCAGTACTTC. Translation: CASSQHKGGANLHEQYF.

The chain joins TRBV6-5 to TRBJ2-4; no firm D call. Germline V gene lookup returns CDR1 MNHEY and CDR2 SVGAGI. CDR3 length: 16 amino acids. V was shortened by 0 bases and J by 6 bases, with 15 bases between the two germline ends. The CDR3 DNA reads TGTGCCAGCAGTTACTCAGTTTCCCCGGCCCCAAACATTCAGTACTTC. Protein: CASSYSVSPAPNIQYF.

CDR3 sequence (DNA): TGTGCCAGTAGTCAAGGACAAGGGTTAAGTGGCTACACCTTC. Amino acids: CASSQGQGLSGYTF. The chain combines TRBV19 with TRBJ1-2; D may be TRBD1 (5 bases). This CDR3 is 14 amino acids long. With 5 bases removed from V and 7 bases from J, the gap between germline ends came to 17 bases. Germline loops: CDR1 LNHDA, CDR2 SQIVND (reference sequence). The full variable domain, with the rest looked up from reference TRBV19 and TRBJ1-2, is DGGITQSPKYLFRKEGQNVTLSCEQNLNHDAMYWYRQDPGQGLRLIYYSQIVNDFQKGDIAEGYSVSREKKESFPLTVTSAQKNPTAFYLCASSQGQGLSGYTFGSGTRLTVV.

J is TRBJ1-4 and V is TRBV5-4; 7 bases match TRBD1. The trim removed 0 bases at V and 1 base at J, leaving 9 bases unmatched. CDR3 length equals 18 residues. The germline V gene encodes CDR1 SGHNT and CDR2 YYREEE (reference sequence). The CDR3 sequence: CASSLGTGVLQTNEKLFF. As DNA, the CDR3 is TGTGCCAGCAGCTTGGGCACAGGGGTGTTGCAAACTAATGAAAAACTGTTTTTT. The full variable domain, its missing parts supplied by reference TRBV5-4 and TRBJ1-4, is ETGVTQSPTHLIKTRGQQVTLRCSSQSGHNTVSWYQQALGQGPQFIFQYYREEENGRGNFPPRFSGLQFPNYSSELNVNALELDDSALYLCASSLGTGVLQTNEKLFFGSGTQLSVL.

In its sample, this clone was seen a few times. The V gene is TRBV19, the J gene TRBJ2-3; D not certain. The V end was cut by 5 bases, the J end by 6 bases, with 9 bases between. CDR1 and CDR2 (germline): LNHDA, SQIVND (reference sequence). The CDR3 covers 12 residues. CDR3 protein: CASSLLSDTQYF. CDR3 coding DNA: TGTGCCAGTAGTTTATTAAGCGATACGCAGTATTTT.

This chain connects TRBV7-2 to TRBJ1-5; no clear D gene. V dropped 3 bases and J dropped 5 bases, with 8 bases sitting between them. The CDR3 has 13 residues. The germline CDR1 and CDR2 sequences are SGHTA and FQGNSA. CDR3 in DNA: TGTGCCAGCAGCTTTAATGTAGATCAGCCCCAGCATTTT. It encodes CASSFNVDQPQHF. The variable domain in full, with the rest retrieved from reference TRBV7-2 and TRBJ1-5, is GAGVSQSPSNKVTEKGKDVELRCDPISGHTALYWYRQSLGQGLEFLIYFQGNSAPDKSGLPSDRFSAERTGGSVSTLTIQRTQQEDSAVYLCASSFNVDQPQHFGDGTRLSIL.

CDR3 nucleotide sequence: TGTGCCAGCAGCCAAGAAGGAGTGGCGGGAGGGTACAATGAGCAGTTCTTC. It specifies CASSQEGVAGGYNEQFF. V gene TRBV4-2 combines with J gene TRBJ2-1, with 9 bases fitting TRBD2. V lost 0 bases and J lost 4; bases outside the gene matches: 7. The length of the CDR3 is 17 residues. The germline V gene has CDR1 LGHNA and CDR2 YNFKEQ.

This chain connects TRBV11-3 to TRBJ2-3; no firm D call. This CDR3 comprises 15 residues. Trimming shortened V by 1 base and J by 1 base, and 9 bases separated the two germline ends. Looked up from germline, CDR1 is SGHNT and CDR2 is YENEEA. The CDR3 bases are TGTGCCAGCAGCTTAGCCATACTCGGCACAGATACGCAGTATTTT. Translated: CASSLAILGTDTQYF.

The DNA of the CDR3 is TGTGCCAGCTCACCTCTCCCGGGACAGGGGACAGGGGGTCAGCCCCAGCATTTT. Amino acids: CASSPLPGQGTGGQPQHF. V is TRBV18 and J is TRBJ1-5; 11 bases align to TRBD1. The CDR3 sequence is 18 residues long. From germline, CDR1 is KGHSH and CDR2 LQKENI. The trim removed 3 bases at V and 6 bases at J, leaving 13 bases unmatched.

The chain uses TRBV7-2 and TRBJ2-1; 9 positions match TRBD1. Germline CDR1 SGHTA, CDR2 FQGNSA. The trim removed 5 bases at V and 4 bases at J, leaving 12 bases unmatched. This CDR3 has 17 amino acids. Written as DNA, the CDR3 is TGTGCCAGCAGCCAGAGATGGGACAGGGTTTCTTACAATGAGCAGTTCTTC. It translates to CASSQRWDRVSYNEQFF.